Following are 27 T cell receptor beta chains from one sample sequenced in a study of CD8 T cells in ankylosing spondylitis. TCRdb independently ran MiXCR on the 5' RACE reads; one entry per CDR3 protein. The profile shows a few hundred thousand distinct CDR3 sequences, around 20% of them singletons. The antigens of these receptors remain unknown. Findings and caveats of the study: Characteristic of ankylosing spondylitis blood, it appeared, was a TCR beta motif comprising about eight highly homologous variants.

Sequencing input: blood, either unsorted or a sorted T cell fraction (not recorded which). These receptor sequences come from a male donor with ankylosing spondylitis.

CDR3 sequence: CASSLAGRGNQPQHF. The DNA for the CDR3 is TGTGCCAGCAGTTTAGCCGGGAGGGGCAATCAGCCCCAGCATTTT. The J gene is TRBJ1-5, the V gene TRBV12-3 or TRBV12-4; D gene unclear. V shed 0 bases and J shed 2 bases, with 8 bases lying between them. The CDR3 runs to 15 residues.

This clonotype was seen a few times. The rearrangement uses TRBV12-3 or TRBV12-4 and TRBJ2-5; no reliable D call. Trimming removed 6 bases from V and 2 bases from J, with 10 bases in between. This CDR3 has 13 residues. This CDR3 is CASRNSPQETQYF. The CDR3 region has the DNA TGTGCCAGCAGGAATAGCCCGCAAGAGACCCAGTACTTC.

This clonotype appeared a few times. This sequence joins TRBV12-3 or TRBV12-4 and TRBJ1-2, with D perhaps matching TRBD1 (5 bases). CDR3 length equals 15 residues. V lost 5 bases and J 3 bases, leaving 16 bases between the germline ends. The CDR3 is CASSPGTAIDYGYTF. In nucleotides, the CDR3 is TGTGCCAGCAGTCCAGGGACGGCTATAGACTATGGCTACACCTTC.

This clonotype has more than one count but fewer than ten. The V call is TRBV7-9, the J call TRBJ2-7; D unresolved. The CDR3 covers 13 residues. Trimming removed 7 bases from V and 3 bases from J, with 13 bases in between. The germline gives CDR1 SEHNR, CDR2 FQNEAQ (reference sequence). The CDR3 region has the DNA TGTGCCAGCACCTTTGGACCCAACTACGAGCAGTACTTC. This gives the protein CASTFGPNYEQYF.

The gene calls are TRBV5-1 and TRBJ1-1; maybe TRBD1 (5 bases). The CDR3 sequence is 15 residues long. Trimming shortened V by 1 base and J by 4 bases, and 14 bases separated the two germline ends. Germline CDR1 SGHRS, CDR2 YFSETQ. CDR3 in DNA: TGCGCCAGCAGCTTGAACGGGGGTACAGGCACTGAAGCTTTCTTT. This gives the protein CASSLNGGTGTEAFF.

This clonotype has only a few counts. V usage is TRBV12-3 or TRBV12-4 and J usage is TRBJ2-3, with TRBD1 matching 7 bases. The CDR3 consists of 15 residues. Trimming cost V 5 bases and J 6 bases; bases outside gene matches: 11. The DNA for the CDR3 is TGTGCCAGCAGTCTAACGACAGGGCCAGCGGATACGCAGTATTTT. Its protein is CASSLTTGPADTQYF.

This clonotype appeared a few times. The chain joins TRBV2 to TRBJ1-1, with TRBD1 matching over 7 bases. V was clipped by 9 bases and J by 5 bases; unmatched bases: 18. The CDR3 covers 16 residues. CDR1 is SNHLY and CDR2 is FYNNEI in the germline V gene. CDR3 in amino acids: CASPPPPLDRATEAFF. The CDR3, as DNA: TGTGCCAGTCCCCCACCTCCTCTCGACAGGGCGACTGAAGCTTTCTTT.

This rearrangement joins TRBV9 to TRBJ2-1, with TRBD1 matching 10 bases. The CDR3 has 16 amino acids. V was clipped by 4 bases and J by 9 bases; unmatched bases: 13. Germline CDR1 and CDR2: SGDLS and YYNGEE. The CDR3 loop is CASSSSRDRGLGEQFF. CDR3 bases: TGTGCCAGCAGCTCTAGCCGGGACAGGGGTCTGGGTGAGCAGTTCTTC.

This clonotype was observed a few times. The CDR3 reads CASSPPTGNTGELFF. The CDR3, as DNA: TGTGCCAGCTCACCGCCGACAGGGAACACCGGGGAGCTGTTTTTT. V is TRBV18 and J is TRBJ2-2; TRBD1 might be the D (6 bases). Looked up from germline, CDR1 is KGHSH and CDR2 is LQKENI. Deletions cut 3 bases from V and 1 base from J, with 9 bases between. The length of the CDR3 is 15 residues.

This clonotype was counted between two and nine times. This chain uses TRBV4-2 with TRBJ2-3; TRBD2 matches 9 bases. Trimming at V came to 0 bases and at J to 5 bases, leaving 6 bases not matched to a gene. The CDR3 spans 16 residues. CDR1 LGHNA and CDR2 YNFKEQ come from the germline V gene. The CDR3 coding sequence is TGTGCCAGCAGCCAAGAGGAAGCGGGGGGCGGAGATACGCAGTATTTT. Translated: CASSQEEAGGGDTQYF.

The chain couples TRBV2 to TRBJ2-3; D is perhaps TRBD1 (5 bases). The V end was cut by 1 base, the J end by 6 bases, with 14 bases between. CDR3 length equals 15 residues. From germline, CDR1 is SNHLY and CDR2 FYNNEI. DNA of the CDR3: TGTGCCAGCAGTGAAGTAACGGCAGGGCGGGATACGCAGTATTTT. Protein: CASSEVTAGRDTQYF. The full variable domain, with the rest looked up from reference TRBV2 and TRBJ2-3, is EPEVTQTPSHQVTQMGQEVILRCVPISNHLYFYWYRQILGQKVEFLVSFYNNEISEKSEIFDDQFSVERPDGSNFTLKIRSTKLEDSAMYFCASSEVTAGRDTQYFGPGTRLTVL.

The genes are TRBV4-3 and TRBJ2-7, with 8 nucleotides matching TRBD1. The germline V gene encodes CDR1 LGHNA and CDR2 YSLEER. After removal of 1 base from V and 3 bases from J, the junction contained 2 bases not matched to a gene. The CDR3 extends over 14 amino acids. CDR3 sequence: CASSQGTGRYEQYF. The CDR3 DNA reads as TGCGCCAGCAGCCAAGGGACAGGGCGCTACGAGCAGTACTTC.

This clonotype came up a few times. The chain combines TRBV4-2 with TRBJ2-3; D remains ambiguous. Deletions cut 3 bases from V and 6 bases from J, with 13 bases between. Germline assignment: CDR1 LGHNA and CDR2 YNFKEQ. The CDR3 runs 14 residues. CDR3 sequence reads: CASSQEISTDTQYF. For the CDR3, the DNA is TGTGCCAGCAGCCAGGAGATATCCACGGATACGCAGTATTTT.

There are a few counts of this clonotype. The chain has TRBV27 and TRBJ2-1, with D perhaps being TRBD1 or TRBD2 (5 bases each). Looked up from germline, CDR1 is MNHEY and CDR2 is SMNVEV (reference sequence). The CDR3 sequence is 13 residues long. The V end was cut by 6 bases, the J end by 5 bases, with 11 bases between. CDR3 region: CASSQGTHNEQFF. The CDR3 DNA follows: TGTGCCAGCAGCCAAGGGACGCACAATGAGCAGTTCTTC.

The chain combines TRBV7-3 with TRBJ2-1; possible D gene TRBD1, 5 bases. This CDR3 contains 15 residues. V was pared by 5 bases and J by 6 bases, with 17 bases between. Germline CDR1 is SGHTA and CDR2 is FQGTGA. The CDR3 nucleotides read TGTGCCAGCAGCCGAGCAGGGAATCTGCTCAATGAGCAGTTCTTC. This codes for CASSRAGNLLNEQFF.

The CDR3 nucleotides read TGTGCCAGCAGCCCAGCGGGAGTGGATTACAATGAGCAGTTCTTC. Translating gives CASSPAGVDYNEQFF. The chain employs TRBV28 and TRBJ2-1, with 8 bases lining up with TRBD2. V gave up 6 bases and J gave up 4 bases; unmatched junction bases: 8. The CDR3 is made up of 15 amino acids. Germline V gene data show CDR1 as MDHEN and CDR2 as SYDVKM.

The chain carries TRBV28 and TRBJ2-1, with D possibly called TRBD1 or TRBD2 (6 bases each). This CDR3 has 19 amino acids. Germline CDR1 reads MDHEN; CDR2 reads SYDVKM. Trimming shortened V by 6 bases and J by 3 bases, and 27 bases separated the two germline ends. As DNA, the CDR3 is TGTGCCAGCAGCTTGGGAGCGCGGGACAACCCACCATTCTACAATGAGCAGTTCTTC. Amino acid sequence: CASSLGARDNPPFYNEQFF.

This clonotype was seen more than once but under ten times. J is TRBJ1-5 and V is TRBV20-1, with D hard to call. V was cut by 2 bases and J by 4 bases, with 9 bases left in between. The CDR3 has 13 residues. CDR1 and CDR2 (germline): DFQATT, SNEGSKA (reference sequence). CDR3 loop: CSARNTRNQPQHF. Written as DNA, the CDR3 is TGCAGTGCTAGAAACACAAGAAATCAGCCCCAGCATTTT.

This clonotype turned up a few times. J is TRBJ2-1 and V is TRBV19; no clear D. V lost 1 base and J 2 bases, leaving 6 bases between the germline ends. This CDR3 is 14 amino acids long. The germline V gene has CDR1 LNHDA and CDR2 SQIVND (reference sequence). The CDR3 coding sequence is TGTGCCAGTAGTATAGTAGCCGCCTACAATGAGCAGTTCTTC. This translates into CASSIVAAYNEQFF. Full variable domain (rest looked up from reference TRBV19 and TRBJ2-1): DGGITQSPKYLFRKEGQNVTLSCEQNLNHDAMYWYRQDPGQGLRLIYYSQIVNDFQKGDIAEGYSVSREKKESFPLTVTSAQKNPTAFYLCASSIVAAYNEQFFGPGTRLTVL.

Points on this clonotype: Since the CDR3 does not end with the conserved phenylalanine or tryptophan, this likely comes from a read error. V and J are TRBV12-3 or TRBV12-4 and TRBJ1-5, with D possibly TRBD1 on 6 matching bases. The V end lost 2 bases, the J end lost 6 bases, and 11 bases lay between the germline ends. The length of the CDR3 is 14 residues. The CDR3 region is CASSLTGGSQPQHI. CDR3 nucleotides: TGTGCCAGCAGTTTAACGGGGGGCAGTCAGCCCCAGCATATT.

This clonotype was seen more than once but under ten times. The CDR3 DNA sequence: TGTGCCAGCAGTGAAGGGCAGGAGGCTTACAATGAGCAGTTCTTC. Translation: CASSEGQEAYNEQFF. V gene TRBV6-1 combines with J gene TRBJ2-1, with a possible D match to TRBD2 (5 bases). CDR1 and CDR2 from the germline V gene are MNHNS and SASEGT. Between the trimmed V and J ends, which lost 1 base and 4 bases, there was a span of 11 bases. The CDR3 has 15 amino acids.

The rearrangement uses TRBV27 and TRBJ2-7; 9 bases agree with TRBD1. This CDR3 spans 14 amino acids. Trimming at V came to 7 bases and at J to 5 bases, leaving 9 bases not matched to a gene. CDR1 MNHEY and CDR2 SMNVEV come from the germline V gene (reference sequence). This CDR3 reads CASTSGQGNNEQYF. For the CDR3, the DNA is TGTGCCAGCACGAGCGGACAGGGGAACAACGAGCAGTACTTC.

This clonotype came up many times. This chain joins TRBV28 and TRBJ2-5; 15 nucleotides agree with TRBD2. V gave up 5 bases and J gave up 5 bases; unmatched junction bases: 15. Germline CDR1 MDHEN, CDR2 SYDVKM. The CDR3 sequence is 19 residues long. CDR3 nucleotide sequence: TGTGCCAGCAGTCACCGAATCGGACTAGCGGGAGGGCGATCGGAGACCCAGTACTTC. It specifies CASSHRIGLAGGRSETQYF.

This clonotype came up many times. J is TRBJ2-1 and V is TRBV5-1, with 13 bases identical to TRBD2. This CDR3 comprises 15 residues. Losses at the gene ends were 0 bases for V and 7 bases for J; bases not matched to a gene: 1. Looked up from germline, CDR1 is SGHRS and CDR2 is YFSETQ. CDR3: CASSLVGLAGNEQFF. The CDR3 region has the DNA TGCGCCAGCAGCTTGGTGGGACTAGCGGGGAATGAGCAGTTCTTC.

This clonotype was observed a handful of times. V gene TRBV5-1 combines with J gene TRBJ2-7, with unresolved D. V was cut by 3 bases and J by 7 bases, with 17 bases left in between. The CDR3 has 14 amino acids. Per germline, CDR1 SGHRS and CDR2 YFSETQ. The CDR3, as DNA: TGCGCCAGCAGCTCGGAACTCAGCCCTTGGGAGCAGTACTTC. It is translated as CASSSELSPWEQYF.

In its sample, this clonotype was seen many times. The rearrangement links TRBV5-1 to TRBJ1-1, with D perhaps matching TRBD1 (5 bases). The CDR3 is 14 residues long. V lost 4 bases, J lost 5 bases, and 15 bases lay in between. Germline V CDR1 and CDR2: SGHRS, YFSETQ. Written as DNA, the CDR3 is TGCGCCAGCAGCGCAGGGTTTAGGATAACTGAAGCTTTCTTT. Protein sequence: CASSAGFRITEAFF.

V and J are TRBV7-8 and TRBJ2-1; the D gene is possibly TRBD2 (8 bases). With 5 bases removed from V and 7 bases from J, the gap between germline ends came to 30 bases. The germline CDR1 and CDR2 sequences are SGHVS and FQNEAQ. The CDR3 is 19 amino acids. The CDR3 sequence: CASSPGGQRESSGQNEQFF. The DNA of the CDR3 is TGTGCCAGCAGCCCCGGGGGACAGCGGGAGTCTAGCGGTCAGAATGAGCAGTTCTTC.